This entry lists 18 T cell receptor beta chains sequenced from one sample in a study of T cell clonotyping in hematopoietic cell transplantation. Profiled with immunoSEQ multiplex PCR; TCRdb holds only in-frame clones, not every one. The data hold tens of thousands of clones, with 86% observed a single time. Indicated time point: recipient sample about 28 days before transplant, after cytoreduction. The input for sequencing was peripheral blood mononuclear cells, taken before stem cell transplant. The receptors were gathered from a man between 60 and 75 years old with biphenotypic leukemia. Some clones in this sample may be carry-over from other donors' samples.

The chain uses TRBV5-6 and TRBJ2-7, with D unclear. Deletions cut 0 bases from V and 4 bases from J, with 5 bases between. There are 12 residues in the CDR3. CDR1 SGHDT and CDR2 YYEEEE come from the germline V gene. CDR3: CASSLGAYEQYF. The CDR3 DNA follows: TGTGCCAGCAGCTTGGGGGCTTACGAGCAGTACTTC.

CDR3 sequence reads: CASSEIRTANTEAFF. The DNA for the CDR3 is TGTGCCAGCAGCGAAATACGGACAGCGAACACTGAAGCTTTCTTT. The chain couples TRBV6-1 to TRBJ1-1, with D perhaps TRBD1 (6 bases). V lost 6 bases and J 1 base, leaving 15 bases between the germline ends. Germline CDR1 reads MNHNS; CDR2 reads SASEGT. This CDR3 is built from 15 residues.

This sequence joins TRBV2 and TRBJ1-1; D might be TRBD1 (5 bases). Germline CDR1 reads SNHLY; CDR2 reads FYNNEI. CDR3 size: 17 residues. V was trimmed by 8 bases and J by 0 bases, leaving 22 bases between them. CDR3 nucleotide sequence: TGTGCCAGCGGACATGCAACAAGGGGAGCCCTGAACACTGAAGCTTTCTTT. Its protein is CASGHATRGALNTEAFF.

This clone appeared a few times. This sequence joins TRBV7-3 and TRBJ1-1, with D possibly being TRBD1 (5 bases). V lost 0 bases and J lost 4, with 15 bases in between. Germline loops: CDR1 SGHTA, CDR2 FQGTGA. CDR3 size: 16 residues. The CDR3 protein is CASSLTATAGGTEAFF. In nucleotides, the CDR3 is TGTGCCAGCAGCTTAACTGCCACAGCCGGGGGCACTGAAGCTTTCTTT.

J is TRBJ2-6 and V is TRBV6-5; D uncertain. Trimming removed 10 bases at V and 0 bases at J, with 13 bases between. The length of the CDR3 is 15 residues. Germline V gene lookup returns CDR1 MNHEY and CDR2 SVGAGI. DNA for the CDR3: TGTGCCACCTCCCTATTGGGCTCTGGGGCCAACGTCCTGACTTTC. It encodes CATSLLGSGANVLTF.

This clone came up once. The CDR3 loop reads CASSDGGQQIEAFF. CDR3 DNA: TGTGCCAGCAGTGATGGGGGACAGCAGATTGAAGCTTTCTTT. V and J are TRBV6-1 and TRBJ1-1; 7 bases are a match to TRBD1. From germline, CDR1 is MNHNS and CDR2 SASEGT. The length of the CDR3 is 14 residues. V shed 3 bases and J 7 bases; nucleotides not matched to a gene: 8.

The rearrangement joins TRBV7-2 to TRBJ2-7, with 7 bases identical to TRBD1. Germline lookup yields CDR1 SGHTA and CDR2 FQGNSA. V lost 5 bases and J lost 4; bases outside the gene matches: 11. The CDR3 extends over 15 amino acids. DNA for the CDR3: TGTGCCAGCAGCCTCCTGACAGGGTTTGGGTACGAGCAGTACTTC. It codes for CASSLLTGFGYEQYF.

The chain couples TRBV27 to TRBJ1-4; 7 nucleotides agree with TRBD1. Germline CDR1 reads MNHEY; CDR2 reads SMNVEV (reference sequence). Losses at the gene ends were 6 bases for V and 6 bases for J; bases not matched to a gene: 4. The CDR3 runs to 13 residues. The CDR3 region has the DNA TGTGCCAGCAGGGCCCAGGGGGATGAAAAACTGTTTTTT. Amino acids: CASRAQGDEKLFF.

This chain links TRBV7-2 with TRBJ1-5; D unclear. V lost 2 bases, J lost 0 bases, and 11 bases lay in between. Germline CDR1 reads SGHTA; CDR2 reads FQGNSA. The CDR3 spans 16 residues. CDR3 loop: CASSLYGLGSNQPQHF. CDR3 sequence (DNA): TGTGCCAGCAGCTTATACGGACTGGGTAGCAATCAGCCCCAGCATTTT.

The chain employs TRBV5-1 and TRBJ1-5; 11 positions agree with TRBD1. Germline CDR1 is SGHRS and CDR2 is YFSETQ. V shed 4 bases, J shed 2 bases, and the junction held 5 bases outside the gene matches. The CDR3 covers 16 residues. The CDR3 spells CASSDGTGGGNQPQHF. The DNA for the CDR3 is TGCGCCAGCAGCGATGGGACAGGGGGTGGCAATCAGCCCCAGCATTTT.

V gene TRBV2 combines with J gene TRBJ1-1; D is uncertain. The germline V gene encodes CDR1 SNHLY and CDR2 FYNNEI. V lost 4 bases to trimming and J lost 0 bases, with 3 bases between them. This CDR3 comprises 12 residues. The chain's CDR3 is CASSGVNTEAFF. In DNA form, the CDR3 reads TGTGCCAGCAGTGGTGTGAACACTGAAGCTTTCTTT.

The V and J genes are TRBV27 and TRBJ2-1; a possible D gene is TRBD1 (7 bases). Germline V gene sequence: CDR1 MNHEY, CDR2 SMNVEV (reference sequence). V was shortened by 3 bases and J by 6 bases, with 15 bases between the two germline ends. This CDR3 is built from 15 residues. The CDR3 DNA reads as TGTGCCAGCAGTTTCGGGCAGGGGGGTTCCAATGAGCAGTTCTTC. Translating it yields CASSFGQGGSNEQFF.

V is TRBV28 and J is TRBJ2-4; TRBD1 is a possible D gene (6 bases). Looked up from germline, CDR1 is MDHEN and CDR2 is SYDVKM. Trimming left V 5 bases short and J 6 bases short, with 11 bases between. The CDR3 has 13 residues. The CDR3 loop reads CASSPGQLNIQYF. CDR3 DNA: TGTGCCAGCAGTCCAGGACAGTTAAACATTCAGTACTTC.

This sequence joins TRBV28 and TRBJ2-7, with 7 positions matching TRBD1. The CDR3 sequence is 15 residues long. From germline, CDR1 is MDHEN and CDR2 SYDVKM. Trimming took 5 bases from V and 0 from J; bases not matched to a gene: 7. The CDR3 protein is CASSLGQVASYEQYF. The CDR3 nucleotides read TGTGCCAGCAGTCTTGGACAGGTTGCCTCCTACGAGCAGTACTTC.

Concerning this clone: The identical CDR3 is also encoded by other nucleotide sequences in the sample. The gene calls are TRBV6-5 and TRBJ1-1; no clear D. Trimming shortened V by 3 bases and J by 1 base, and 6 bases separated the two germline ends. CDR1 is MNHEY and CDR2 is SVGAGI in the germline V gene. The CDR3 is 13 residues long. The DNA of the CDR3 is TGTGCCAGCAGTTATGGAGGGAACACTGAAGCTTTCTTT. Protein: CASSYGGNTEAFF.

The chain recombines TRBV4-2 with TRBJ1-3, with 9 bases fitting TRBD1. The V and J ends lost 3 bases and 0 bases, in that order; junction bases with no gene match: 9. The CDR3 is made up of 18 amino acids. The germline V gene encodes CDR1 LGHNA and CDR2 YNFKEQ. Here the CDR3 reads CASSQRVGQGSSGNTIYF. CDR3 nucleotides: TGTGCCAGCAGCCAGAGGGTGGGACAGGGTTCCTCTGGAAACACCATATATTTT.

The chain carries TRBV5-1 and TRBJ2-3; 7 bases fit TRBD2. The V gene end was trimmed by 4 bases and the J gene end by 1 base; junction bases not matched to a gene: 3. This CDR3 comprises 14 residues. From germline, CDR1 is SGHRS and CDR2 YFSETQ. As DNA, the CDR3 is TGCGCCAGCAGCATCGCGGGGGGCACAGATACGCAGTATTTT. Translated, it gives CASSIAGGTDTQYF.

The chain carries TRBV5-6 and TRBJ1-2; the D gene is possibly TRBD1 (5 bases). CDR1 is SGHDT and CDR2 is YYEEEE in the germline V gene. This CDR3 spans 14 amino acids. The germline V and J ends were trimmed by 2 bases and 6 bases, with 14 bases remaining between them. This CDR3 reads CASSLLAREDGYTF. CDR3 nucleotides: TGTGCCAGCAGCTTATTAGCCAGGGAGGATGGCTACACCTTC.